This TCR beta chain comes out of a study of regulatory T cells in long-lasting Graves disease. Construction of the TCR beta libraries employed iRepertoire HTBI primers in conjunction with Arm-PCR of CDR3 regions. A single record per CDR3 protein comes from TCRdb applying MiXCR to the multiplex PCR reads. Of 350,000 to 550,000 distinct CDR3 sequences listed, approximately 14% are singletons. This clonotype showed up many times. Stated time point: newly diagnosed GD, antithyroid drugs for less than 3 months. From PBMCs, RNA was extracted and then used to make the TCR library. The CDR3 loop spans 16 amino acids. Germline V lookup: CDR1 SEHNR, CDR2 FQNEAQ (reference sequence). The V gene lost 5 bases and the J gene lost 5 bases, with 19 bases spanning the gap. These data are also associated with another study on T cells in Graves' hyperthyroidism and ophthalmopathy.

The specimen comprised peripheral blood mononuclear cells (PBMCs), sampled at new diagnosis, from a patient treated with antithyroid drugs. The gene calls are TRBV7-9 and TRBJ2-1; weak D call: TRBD1 (6 bases). The origin of this receptor is a woman between 45 and 65 years old with Graves disease. In DNA, the CDR3 is TGTGCCAGCAGCCCACAGGGTGGACTCATACACAATGAGCAGTTCTTC. Its protein is CASSPQGGLIHNEQFF. The whole variable domain, filled in from reference TRBV7-9 and TRBJ2-1, reads DTGVSQNPRHKITKRGQNVTFRCDPISEHNRLYWYRQTLGQGPEFLTYFQNEAQLEKSRLLSDRFSAERPKGSFSTLEIQRTEQGDSAMYLCASSPQGGLIHNEQFFGPGTRLTVL.